Following are 18 T cell receptor beta chains from one sample sequenced in a study of CD8 T cells in ankylosing spondylitis. MiXCR was run by TCRdb on the 5' RACE reads, yielding one entry per CDR3 protein. The table includes roughly 170,000 distinct CDR3 sequences, around a tenth detected once. The specimen sequenced was blood, either unsorted or a sorted T cell fraction (not recorded which). These receptors came from a female donor with ankylosing spondylitis or in good health (not recorded which).

This clonotype is classed as large (0.1 to 1%). CDR3 loop: CASRRPQEGQPQHF. CDR3 sequence (DNA): TGTGCCAGCAGACGCCCTCAAGAAGGCCAGCCCCAGCATTTT. The chain has TRBV28 and TRBJ1-5, with unresolved D. Deletions cut 6 bases from V and 7 bases from J, with 16 bases between. The CDR3 has 14 amino acids. The germline CDR1 and CDR2 sequences are MDHEN and SYDVKM.

This clonotype was counted a few times. V gene TRBV7-2 combines with J gene TRBJ1-2, with D unclear. Per germline, CDR1 SGHTA and CDR2 FQGNSA. This CDR3 region has 11 residues. Trimming pared 3 bases from V and 7 bases from J, leaving 6 bases between. The CDR3 sequence: CASSFILGYTF. The CDR3 region has the DNA TGTGCCAGCAGCTTTATTCTTGGCTACACCTTC.

CDR3 amino acids: CASSPPGTYEQYF. CDR3 coding DNA: TGTGCCAGCAGCCCGCCGGGGACCTACGAGCAGTACTTC. This chain links TRBV9 with TRBJ2-7, with TRBD2 as a possible D gene (5 bases). The CDR3 has 13 residues. Germline CDR1 reads SGDLS; CDR2 reads YYNGEE. The V and J ends lost 4 bases and 2 bases respectively, with 10 bases between them.

This clonotype showed up just a few times. V gene TRBV6-2 or TRBV6-3 combines with J gene TRBJ2-1, with TRBD2 matching over 10 bases. The length of the CDR3 is 15 residues. The V segment lost 8 bases and the J segment 2 bases; nucleotides outside the gene matches: 6. The germline CDR1 and CDR2 sequences are MNHEY and SVGEGT. CDR3 sequence (DNA): TGTGCCAGCTCGAGCGGGAGGGCCGCCTACAATGAGCAGTTCTTC. It is translated as CASSSGRAAYNEQFF.

At least ten counts were recorded for this clonotype. This chain uses TRBV4-3 with TRBJ2-2; 7 nucleotides agree with TRBD2. Germline V CDR1 and CDR2: LGHNA, YSLEER. The CDR3 runs to 16 residues. The V segment lost 0 bases and the J segment 2 bases; nucleotides outside the gene matches: 3. This chain's CDR3 is CASSQDTGGNTGELFF. The CDR3 DNA reads TGCGCCAGCAGCCAAGATACGGGAGGCAACACCGGGGAGCTGTTTTTT.

V and J are TRBV4-3 and TRBJ2-1; D might be TRBD2 (6 bases). The CDR3 covers 16 residues. CDR1 and CDR2 from the germline V gene are LGHNA and YSLEER. V dropped 1 base and J dropped 0 bases, with 10 bases sitting between them. The CDR3 protein is CASSQGRDLSYNEQFF. The CDR3 coding sequence is TGCGCCAGCAGCCAAGGGCGGGACCTCTCCTACAATGAGCAGTTCTTC.

This clonotype has more than one count but fewer than ten. The genes are TRBV3-1 and TRBJ2-1; D ambiguous. The germline V and J ends were trimmed by 2 bases and 5 bases, with 25 bases remaining between them. This CDR3 is 19 amino acids long. Germline CDR1 LGHDT, CDR2 YNNKEL (reference sequence). CDR3 loop: CASSQLVDPTSIKHNEQFF. CDR3 coding DNA: TGTGCCAGCAGCCAATTAGTGGACCCAACATCGATTAAACACAATGAGCAGTTCTTC.

This clonotype was detected only a few times. The genes are TRBV7-9 and TRBJ1-1; the match to TRBD1 covers 8 bases. V gave up 4 bases and J gave up 1 base; unmatched junction bases: 11. This CDR3 has 17 residues. The germline V gene has CDR1 SEHNR and CDR2 FQNEAQ (reference sequence). The CDR3 sequence is CASSSRLVGTGNTEAFF. CDR3 in DNA: TGTGCCAGCAGCTCCCGATTGGTGGGGACAGGGAACACTGAAGCTTTCTTT.

The chain has TRBV2 and TRBJ2-1; TRBD2 might be the D (6 bases). The germline V gene has CDR1 SNHLY and CDR2 FYNNEI. This CDR3 has 14 amino acids. Trimming removed 2 bases from V and 7 bases from J, with 12 bases in between. CDR3 residues: CASSEYGRGNEQFF. CDR3 DNA sequence: TGTGCCAGCAGTGAATACGGGAGAGGGAATGAGCAGTTCTTC. Full variable domain (missing parts from reference TRBV2 and TRBJ2-1): EPEVTQTPSHQVTQMGQEVILRCVPISNHLYFYWYRQILGQKVEFLVSFYNNEISEKSEIFDDQFSVERPDGSNFTLKIRSTKLEDSAMYFCASSEYGRGNEQFFGPGTRLTVL.

The chain links TRBV4-3 to TRBJ2-2; D gene ambiguous. Germline CDR1 and CDR2: LGHNA and YSLEER. The CDR3 is 15 residues long. Trimming shortened V by 3 bases and J by 6 bases, and 14 bases separated the two germline ends. The CDR3 protein is CASSQSRKLAGELFF. The CDR3 bases are TGCGCCAGCAGCCAGTCTAGGAAGCTAGCCGGGGAGCTGTTTTTT.

This clonotype is a singleton in its sample. This rearrangement joins TRBV2 to TRBJ2-7; tentative D call: TRBD2 (6 bases). In germline, CDR1 is SNHLY, CDR2 FYNNEI. V was clipped by 10 bases and J by 9 bases, with 19 bases between them. The CDR3 loop spans 12 amino acids. CDR3 region: CAITGDRPSQYF. The CDR3 coding sequence is TGTGCCATTACGGGAGACAGACCATCGCAGTACTTC.

This sequence joins TRBV7-2 and TRBJ1-4; D uncertain. Germline CDR1 is SGHTA and CDR2 is FQGNSA. This CDR3 spans 14 amino acids. The V end was cut by 4 bases, the J end by 2 bases, with 8 bases between. The CDR3 nucleotides read TGTGCCAGCAGCTCCTATCCGACTAATGAAAAACTGTTTTTT. Protein: CASSSYPTNEKLFF.

This clonotype was found a few times. This chain uses TRBV29-1 with TRBJ1-1, with 7 bases aligning to TRBD1. The germline gives CDR1 SQVTM, CDR2 ANQGSEA. V was pared by 4 bases and J by 0 bases, with 2 bases of the junction left unmatched. The CDR3 consists of 13 residues. As DNA, the CDR3 is TGCAGCGTTGGCCAGGGGGTGAACACTGAAGCTTTCTTT. It yields the protein CSVGQGVNTEAFF.

The gene calls are TRBV7-2 and TRBJ2-1, with 9 bases fitting TRBD1. Germline V lookup: CDR1 SGHTA, CDR2 FQGNSA. The CDR3 consists of 12 residues. Trimming removed 5 bases from V and 9 bases from J; junction bases left unmatched: 2. The CDR3 region is CASSDRGGEQFF. CDR3 DNA: TGTGCCAGCAGCGACAGGGGGGGTGAGCAGTTCTTC.

This clonotype occurred a few times. V is TRBV6-2 or TRBV6-3 and J is TRBJ1-1; TRBD1 matches 7 bases. This CDR3 has 16 residues. Germline lookup yields CDR1 MNHEY and CDR2 SVGEGT. V lost 5 bases and J lost 1; bases outside the gene matches: 10. In DNA form, the CDR3 reads TGTGCCAGCAGTCTTACTTCGACAGGGAGGAACACTGAAGCTTTCTTT. Amino acids: CASSLTSTGRNTEAFF.

This chain joins TRBV9 and TRBJ2-7; 8 nucleotides align to TRBD1. The junction had 5 bases not matched to a gene; V was cut back by 3 bases and J by 3 bases. Germline CDR1 is SGDLS and CDR2 is YYNGEE. CDR3 size: 14 residues. CDR3 in amino acids: CASSGGQGHYEQYF. As DNA, the CDR3 is TGTGCCAGCAGCGGCGGACAGGGCCACTACGAGCAGTACTTC. Based on the CDR3 plus reference TRBV9 and TRBJ2-7, the full variable domain is DSGVTQTPKHLITATGQRVTLRCSPRSGDLSVYWYQQSLDQGLQFLIQYYNGEERAKGNILERFSAQQFPDLHSELNLSSLELGDSALYFCASSGGQGHYEQYFGPGTRLTVT.

This clonotype was seen a few times. CDR3 in amino acids: CASSSTSGTLETQYF. CDR3 bases: TGTGCCAGCAGTTCTACCTCCGGGACACTAGAGACCCAGTACTTC. The J gene is TRBJ2-5, the V gene TRBV7-8; D may be TRBD1 (6 bases). CDR1 and CDR2 from the germline V gene are SGHVS and FQNEAQ. Trimming stripped 6 bases from V and 4 bases from J, with 18 bases between. The CDR3 is 15 amino acids. Complete variable domain (other parts from reference TRBV7-8 and TRBJ2-5): GAGVSQSPRYKVAKRGQDVALRCDPISGHVSLFWYQQALGQGPEFLTYFQNEAQLDKSGLPSDRFFAERPEGSVSTLKIQRTQQEDSAVYLCASSSTSGTLETQYFGPGTRLLVL.

This clonotype was seen at least ten times. The chain has TRBV7-2 and TRBJ2-7; 9 bases match TRBD2. Germline V gene data show CDR1 as SGHTA and CDR2 as FQGNSA. Trimming cost V 5 bases and J 7 bases; bases outside gene matches: 12. The CDR3 loop spans 15 amino acids. The CDR3 region has the DNA TGTGCCAGCAGCGTCGGGATAGCGGGAGAAAGGGAGCAGTACTTC. It specifies CASSVGIAGEREQYF.